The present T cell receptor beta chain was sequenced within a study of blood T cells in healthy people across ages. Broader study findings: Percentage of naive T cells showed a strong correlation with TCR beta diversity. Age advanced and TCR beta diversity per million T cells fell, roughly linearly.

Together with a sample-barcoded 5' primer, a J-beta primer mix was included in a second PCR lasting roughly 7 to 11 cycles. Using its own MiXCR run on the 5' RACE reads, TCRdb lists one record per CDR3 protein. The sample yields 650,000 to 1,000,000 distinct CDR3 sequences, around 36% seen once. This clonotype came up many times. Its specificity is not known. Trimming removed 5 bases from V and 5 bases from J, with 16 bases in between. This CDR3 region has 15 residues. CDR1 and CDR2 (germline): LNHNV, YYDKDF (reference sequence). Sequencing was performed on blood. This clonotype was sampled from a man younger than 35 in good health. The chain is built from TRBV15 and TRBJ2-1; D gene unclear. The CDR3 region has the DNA TGTGCCACCAGCCTGCCAGGTCAGAATCACAATGAGCAGTTCTTC. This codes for CATSLPGQNHNEQFF.